This T cell receptor beta chain was found in a study of CD8 T cells in Susac syndrome (dated 2019 in TCRdb). Concerning the study at large: Whether CD8+ T cell activation and differentiation in Susac syndrome was antigen driven was tested using repertoire sequencing.

Peripheral blood CD8+ and CD4+ T cells from healthy donors, Susac syndrome patients and multiple sclerosis patients were profiled by high-throughput TCR beta sequencing. The healthy donors served as controls matched for age and sex. Bulk CD8+ and CD4+ T cells were purified by magnetic negative isolation, whereas CD8+ TEMRA cells were enriched by FACS. Blood was collected in EDTA tubes and processed within 24 hours, with PBMCs isolated through density gradient centrifugation. PBMCs destined for TCR sequencing were cryopreserved in liquid nitrogen and later thawed in a 37 °C water bath. Purity of sorted or isolated CD4+, CD8+ and CD8+ TEMRA cells was at least 90%. The investigation overall reported the following: The number of individuals in the TCR sequencing and HLA analysis was acknowledged as relatively small.

RNA was extracted with the RNeasy kit and roughly 0.45 to 1 ug was reverse transcribed using random hexamers. The immunoSEQ multiplex PCR assay, covering 54 Vbeta and 13 Jbeta segments, was used to amplify TCR beta CDR3 regions. PCR amplification bias was corrected using a synthetic template baseline for primer optimization and computational correction. As for the authors' bioinformatics: Reads were assigned to V, D and J genes according to IMGT and analyzed in immunoSEQ Analyzer, with only productive sequences retained. To calculate clonality, Shannon entropy was normalized by log2 of the number of productive unique sequences and then subtracted from one. For each patient and control, public and private clones were evaluated among the 100 most prevalent clones. A clone was defined as Susac-specific if it was absent from the healthy and MS cohorts, from around 960 published viral clones and from other ImmuneACCESS disease sequences. The public reads were run again by TCRdb, first through fastp at Q25 and then through MiXCR, and only productive beta chains were kept. Each CDR3 protein appears once, grouped with its most common genes and DNA. These V and J calls originate from TCRdb's pipeline instead of the authors' own analysis. A total of 100,000 to 150,000 distinct CDR3 sequences appear in this sample, around 94% of them only once. The top ten clones comprise 0.085% to 0.09% of the sample.

At the junction V is shortened by 7 bases and J by 7 bases, with 26 bases in between. The CDR3 contains 17 residues, cysteine and phenylalanine counted. The sequence is cut down to CDR3 DNA, 51 bases in frame from base 1. According to the germline V gene (reference sequence), CDR1 reads LNHDA and CDR2 reads SQIVND. Comment on this clonotype: Its antigen has not been determined. One base away there is no much larger clone; base qualities are not given.

The source material was CD4+ T cells from PBMCs. The chain couples TRBV19 to TRBJ2-1; a weak D assignment points to TRBD1 (5 bases agree). The sequence was collected from a human donor in good health. The DNA sequence is as follows: TGTGCCAGTAACTCCGTAGGCGACAGTCGAGGTCGGAATGAGCAGTTCTTC. The translation is CASNSVGDSRGRNEQFF.